A single sample gave rise to the 3 T cell receptor beta chains below, sequenced in a study of T cell responses to AZD1222 COVID-19 vaccine. Sequencing used immunoSEQ multiplex PCR; TCRdb keeps in-frame clones, though not all of them. The data show 200,000 or so clones, with almost 95% seen just once and 9.2% held by the top ten. The sequencing used peripheral blood, collected on day 0 of AZD1222 vaccination. The receptor source for this set is an adult in good health.

This clone was found once. V usage is TRBV27 and J usage is TRBJ1-5; D uncertain. V gave up 0 bases and J gave up 7 bases, with 16 bases separating them. CDR1 and CDR2 from the germline V gene are MNHEY and SMNVEV (reference sequence). The CDR3 extends over 16 amino acids. The chain's CDR3 is CASSLSAGLMGQPQHF. The CDR3 DNA reads as TGTGCCAGCAGTTTATCGGCAGGTCTAATGGGACAGCCCCAGCATTTT.

This clone was found once. The chain recombines TRBV18 with TRBJ2-7; no clear D gene. The CDR3 totals 14 residues. Germline V gene data show CDR1 as KGHSH and CDR2 as LQKENI. V was trimmed by 0 bases and J by 4 bases, leaving 10 bases between them. The CDR3 DNA reads TGTGCCAGCTCACCACCCCAGACTTTTTACGAGCAGTACTTC. Its translation is CASSPPQTFYEQYF.

The genes are TRBV6-1 and TRBJ1-5; no firm D call. CDR3 size: 15 residues. V lost 3 bases and J lost 3, with 12 bases in between. In germline, CDR1 is MNHNS, CDR2 SASEGT. The CDR3 spells CASSDGSYDNQPQHF. Written as DNA, the CDR3 is TGTGCCAGCAGTGACGGATCTTACGACAATCAGCCCCAGCATTTT.